This TCR beta chain was obtained from a study of CD8+ T cells in alopecia areata. Study-level information: Tofacitinib administration to treated patients was oral, at 5 to 10 mg twice daily. Patients took tofacitinib for 6 to 18 months, followed by 6 drug-free months.

About this clone itself: Its antigen remains unknown.

Both peripheral blood and punch biopsies of lesional scalp skin were obtained from patients who had alopecia areata. Extracted RNA was reverse transcribed into cDNA, the sequencing template. Measured with immunoSEQ multiplex PCR; TCRdb has only the in-frame clones, and not every one. The sample includes over 85,000 clones, about 40% of them seen just once. Overall study results and limits: TCR sharing across patients was less clear than in mice, possibly HLA-related.

The source is a human donor with alopecia areata. Sequencing input: CD4+ T cells sorted from blood.

The CDR3 nucleotides read TGTGCCAGCAGTGTGACTAGCGGGCCAAACAATGAGCAGTTCTTC. It yields the protein CASSVTSGPNNEQFF. The chain couples TRBV2 to TRBJ2-1; TRBD2 matches at 10 bases. Germline-derived CDR1 and CDR2 are SNHLY and FYNNEI. Unmatched junction bases numbered 5, after V lost 4 bases and J lost 5 bases. The CDR3 runs to 15 residues.